Listed below are T cell receptor beta chains from one sample, sequenced in a study of T cell responses to AZD1222 COVID-19 vaccine. Data came from immunoSEQ multiplex PCR; TCRdb stores just in-frame clones and leaves some out. The sample carries 150,000 to 180,000 clones, roughly nine tenths recorded once. Sequencing used peripheral blood, obtained 28 days after the second AZD1222 dose. These receptors were obtained from an adult who received the AZD1222 COVID-19 vaccine. Both conserved end residues are part of each CDR3. D genes are given only for firm matches. Expanded clones are given a class, and other clones once, few, many or no size at all.

D,J,size,length,V,DNA,CDR3
-,TRBJ1-1,-,14,TRBV28,TGTGCCAGCAGTTTAGGGGGGACGAACACTGAAGCTTTCTTT,CASSLGGTNTEAFF
-,TRBJ2-3,-,15,TRBV7-9,TGTGCCAGCAGCTTAAATGGCGGGGGCACAGATACGCAGTATTTT,CASSLNGGGTDTQYF
-,TRBJ2-7,few,17,TRBV11-2,TGTGCCAGCAGCTCACTTCACCAGACTAGTCTAATGTACGAGCAGTACTTC,CASSSLHQTSLMYEQYF
-,TRBJ2-7,-,14,TRBV3-1/TRBV3-2,TGTGCCAGCAGCCAAGATTGGAGCTCCTACGAGCAGTACTTC,CASSQDWSSYEQYF
-,TRBJ2-3,-,11,TRBV5-4,TGTGCCAGCAGCCTCACAGATACGCAGTATTTT,CASSLTDTQYF
-,TRBJ2-2,-,16,TRBV9,TGTGCCAGCAGCCTTCCCGGGACCCGTCGGACCGGGGAGCTGTTTTTT,CASSLPGTRRTGELFF
-,TRBJ2-1,once,15,TRBV21-1,TGTGCCAGCAGCCTGACTAGCGGTCTGTACAATGAGCAGTTCTTC,CASSLTSGLYNEQFF
-,TRBJ1-1,-,13,TRBV4-1,TGCGCCAGCAGCCCAAACATGAACACTGAAGCTTTCTTT,CASSPNMNTEAFF
TRBD1,TRBJ2-1,-,15,TRBV6-5,TGTGCCAGCACCCAACCCAGGGGGTCCTACAATGAGCAGTTCTTC,CASTQPRGSYNEQFF
-,TRBJ2-7,-,15,TRBV23-1,TGCGCCAGCAGTCAATCGTTCGGAGTCTCCTACGAGCAGTACTTC,CASSQSFGVSYEQYF
TRBD1,TRBJ2-5,-,15,TRBV28,TGTGCCAGCTCGTCTGGGACAGGGAGAGGGGAGACCCAGTACTTC,CASSSGTGRGETQYF
-,TRBJ1-6,-,11,TRBV7-9,TGTGCCAGCAGCTTATTATCACCCCTCCACTTT,CASSLLSPLHF
-,TRBJ1-2,-,15,TRBV3-1/TRBV3-2,TGTGCCAGCAGCCATTGGGTCCAGGGATCCTATGGCTACACCTTC,CASSHWVQGSYGYTF
TRBD1,TRBJ2-7,-,18,TRBV6-1,TGTGCCAGCAGTGCGCGGGACAGGGGATTCAGTCCCTCCTACGAGCAGTACTTC,CASSARDRGFSPSYEQYF
-,TRBJ2-7,-,13,TRBV18,TGTGCCAGCTCACCCGACAGATCCTACGAGCAGTACTTC,CASSPDRSYEQYF
TRBD2,TRBJ2-3,-,15,TRBV5-1,TGCGCCAGCAGCTTCGCGGGGGGGCTAGGAGATACGCAGTATTTT,CASSFAGGLGDTQYF
TRBD1,TRBJ2-5,-,14,TRBV14,TGTGCCAGCAGCCAACCGACAGGGCTGGAGACCCAGTACTTC,CASSQPTGLETQYF
TRBD2,TRBJ2-1,-,15,TRBV6-5,TGTGCCAGCAGACTCCTAGCGGGGGGGCCCAATGAGCAGTTCTTC,CASRLLAGGPNEQFF
-,TRBJ1-2,-,15,TRBV6-6,TGTGCCAGCAGTGGGGCGGGGAAGGGAAGAAGTGGCTACACCTTC,CASSGAGKGRSGYTF
TRBD2,TRBJ2-7,once,15,TRBV28,TGTGCCAGCAGTTCCTCGGGACTAGCGGGAGTACAGCAGTACTTC,CASSSSGLAGVQQYF
-,TRBJ2-3,-,14,TRBV24-1,TGTGCCACCAGTGACCCGCGGAGCACAGATACGCAGTATTTT,CATSDPRSTDTQYF
-,TRBJ1-2,-,13,TRBV5-4,TGTGCCAGCAGCTTGTTACTTACTCATGGCTACACCTTC,CASSLLLTHGYTF
TRBD1,TRBJ2-7,few,14,TRBV30,TGTGCCTGGAGTTCCGGGACAGGGGACTACGAGCAGTACTTC,CAWSSGTGDYEQYF
-,TRBJ2-1,-,14,TRBV21-1,TGTGCCAGCACCCTAGGGGAGTCATACAATGAGCAGTTCTTC,CASTLGESYNEQFF
-,TRBJ1-2,-,15,TRBV9,TGTGCCAGCAGCGCCCGACGAGGAGCTAACTATGGCTACACCTTC,CASSARRGANYGYTF
-,TRBJ2-7,once,12,TRBV28,TGTGCCAGCAGTTCCCCGCGCTACGAGCAGTACTTC,CASSSPRYEQYF
TRBD1,TRBJ2-1,few,15,TRBV7-9,TGTGCCAGCAGCTTAGGGGACAGGGTGTTCAATGAGCAGTTCTTC,CASSLGDRVFNEQFF
TRBD2,TRBJ2-7,-,15,TRBV3-1/TRBV3-2,TGTGCCAGCAGCCAAGGCGGGGGAACTACTTACGAGCAGTACTTC,CASSQGGGTTYEQYF
TRBD1,TRBJ1-6,-,15,TRBV6-4,TGTGCCAGCAGTGACTCGCCAGGGGGCAATTCACCCCTCCACTTT,CASSDSPGGNSPLHF
-,TRBJ1-1,-,16,TRBV18,TGTGCCAGCTCACCTGGGGGCAGGGGAGGATGGACTGAAGCTTTCTTT,CASSPGGRGGWTEAFF
TRBD1,TRBJ1-2,-,14,TRBV7-9,TGTGCCAGCAGCTCAGCCGGGACAGCCGGAGGCTACACCTTC,CASSSAGTAGGYTF
-,TRBJ1-2,-,12,TRBV9,TGTGCCAGCTACGTAACGGGCTATGGCTACACCTTC,CASYVTGYGYTF
-,TRBJ1-1,-,14,TRBV29-1,TGCAGCGTTGATACCTCAGACATTTGGACTGAAGCTTTCTTT,CSVDTSDIWTEAFF
TRBD2,TRBJ2-1,-,16,TRBV15,TGTGCCACCAGCACAGGTGGCGGGAGCTCCTACAATGAGCAGTTCTTC,CATSTGGGSSYNEQFF
-,TRBJ2-7,few,15,TRBV4-2,TGTGCCAGCAGCCAAGATCACCATAATTCCTACGAGCAGTACTTC,CASSQDHHNSYEQYF
-,TRBJ1-1,-,13,TRBV19,TGTGCCAGTAGGGAGGACAGAAACACTGAAGCTTTCTTT,CASREDRNTEAFF
TRBD1,TRBJ2-7,few,14,TRBV11-2,TGTGCCAGCAGCCTAAGACAGGGAACCTACGAGCAGTACTTC,CASSLRQGTYEQYF
-,TRBJ2-3,-,18,TRBV27,TGTGCCAGCAGTATATTACCCGAACGATTCGGGGACCCAGATACGCAGTATTTT,CASSILPERFGDPDTQYF
TRBD1,TRBJ1-4,-,18,TRBV18,TGTGCCAGCCGAACCGGGACAGGGGGTCAAGAGACTAATGAAAAACTGTTTTTT,CASRTGTGGQETNEKLFF
-,TRBJ2-5,-,14,TRBV6-2/TRBV6-3,TGTGCCAGCAGTTACAACCCCCGGGGAGAGACCCAGTACTTC,CASSYNPRGETQYF
TRBD2,TRBJ2-1,-,16,TRBV30,TGTGCCTGGAGTGTTAGTCTAGCGGGAGGGAGTCGCGAGCAGTTCTTC,CAWSVSLAGGSREQFF
-,TRBJ1-2,once,15,TRBV7-3,TGTGCCAGCAGCTTAAGTGGGGGAGTTGGCTATGGCTACACCTTC,CASSLSGGVGYGYTF
-,TRBJ2-1,once,16,TRBV9,TGTGCCAGCAGCGTTAGTCACAACAGAGAGTACAATGAGCAGTTCTTC,CASSVSHNREYNEQFF
-,TRBJ2-2,-,12,TRBV12-3/TRBV12-4,TGTGCCATCTCCGGCCGCACCGGGGAGCTGTTTTTT,CAISGRTGELFF
-,TRBJ1-1,-,10,TRBV29-1,TGCAGCGTTGATGAAGATGAAGCTTTCTTT,CSVDEDEAFF
-,TRBJ2-2,-,19,TRBV9,TGTGCCAGCAGCGTAGTGGGTGGGGCAGGGAGAAAAAACACCGGGGAGCTGTTTTTT,CASSVVGGAGRKNTGELFF
-,TRBJ2-2,-,12,TRBV18,TGTGCCAGCTCACCATTAACCGGGGAGCTGTTTTTT,CASSPLTGELFF
-,TRBJ2-1,-,11,TRBV28,TGTGCCAGTGGACACCAGGATGAGCAGTTCTTC,CASGHQDEQFF
TRBD2,TRBJ2-2,-,19,TRBV18,TGTGCCAGCTCCCCCCGGACACCTGGGACTAGCGGGAAGGACGGGGAGCTGTTTTTT,CASSPRTPGTSGKDGELFF
-,TRBJ1-5,-,13,TRBV6-1,TGTGCCAGCAGTGAACAGGTCAATCAGCCCCAGCATTTT,CASSEQVNQPQHF
-,TRBJ2-1,-,14,TRBV7-2,TGTGCCAGCAGCTTAGTCTGGGCCTACAATGAGCAGTTCTTC,CASSLVWAYNEQFF
TRBD1,TRBJ1-1,-,14,TRBV9,TGTGCCAGCAGCGTAGTGGGGACAGGGGGTGAAGCTTTCTTT,CASSVVGTGGEAFF
-,TRBJ1-5,-,13,TRBV30,TGTGCCTGGAGTGTACAGGGTGATCAGCCCCAGCATTTT,CAWSVQGDQPQHF
-,TRBJ1-3,-,16,TRBV11-3,TGTGCCAGCAGCAAGGATCCAGGGGTCTCTGGAAACACCATATATTTT,CASSKDPGVSGNTIYF
TRBD2,TRBJ2-1,once,21,TRBV28,TGTGCCAGCAGTTTCCCCGGTAGTAGCGGGAGAGCCTTGACTTCCTACAATGAGCAGTTCTTC,CASSFPGSSGRALTSYNEQFF
TRBD2,TRBJ2-3,-,15,TRBV6-5,TGTGCCAGCGCCGGACTAGCGGGACTCACAGATACGCAGTATTTT,CASAGLAGLTDTQYF
TRBD1,TRBJ1-2,-,15,TRBV28,TGTGCCAGCAGTCCGGGACAGAAAAACTCCTATGGCTACACCTTC,CASSPGQKNSYGYTF
TRBD2,TRBJ2-2,-,15,TRBV27,TGTGCCAGCAGGAGGACTAGCGGTTACACCGGGGAGCTGTTTTTT,CASRRTSGYTGELFF
-,TRBJ2-1,-,15,TRBV6-1,TGTGCCAGCAGTGAACAAGCGGCATTTCCCAATGAGCAGTTCTTC,CASSEQAAFPNEQFF
-,TRBJ2-5,-,14,TRBV4-2,TGTGCCAGCAGCCAAGATCCTAGGGGGGAGACCCAGTACTTC,CASSQDPRGETQYF